This record concerns one T cell receptor (beta chain) sequence. Its matching antigen is unknown. The data are from a study of T cell repertoires in cytomegalovirus infection. General study points: Predominance within the ex vivo response was attributable to HLA-C-restricted CMV-specific TCR beta clonotypes.

Each CDR3 protein is one row after TCRdb ran MiXCR on the reads. This table has a few hundred thousand distinct CDR3 sequences, roughly a third appearing once. The CDR3 consists of 15 residues. Germline V lookup: CDR1 MNHEY, CDR2 SVGEGT. Trimming cost V 4 bases and J 4 bases, with 16 bases left between them. The J gene is TRBJ1-1, the V gene TRBV6-2 or TRBV6-3; D not resolved. This TCR was sampled from a human donor in good health (CMV status not recorded). Some clones in this sample may be carry-over from other donors' samples. The source material was cultured PBMCs, sampled from culture after CMV antigen stimulation. The CDR3 nucleotides read TGTGCCAGCAGTTTAACCCGCCCAGGCGGCACTGAAGCTTTCTTT. Amino acid sequence: CASSLTRPGGTEAFF.